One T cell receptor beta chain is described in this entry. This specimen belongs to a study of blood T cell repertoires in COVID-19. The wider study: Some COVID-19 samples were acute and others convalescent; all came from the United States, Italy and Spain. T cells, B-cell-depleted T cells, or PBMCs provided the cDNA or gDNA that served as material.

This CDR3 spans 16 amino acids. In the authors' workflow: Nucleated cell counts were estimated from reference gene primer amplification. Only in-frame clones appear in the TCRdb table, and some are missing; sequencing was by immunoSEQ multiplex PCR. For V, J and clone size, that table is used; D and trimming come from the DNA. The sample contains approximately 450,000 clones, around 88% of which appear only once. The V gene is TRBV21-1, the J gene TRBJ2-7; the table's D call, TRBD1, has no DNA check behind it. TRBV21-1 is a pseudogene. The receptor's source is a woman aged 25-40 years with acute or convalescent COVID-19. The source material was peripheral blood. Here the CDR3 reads CASSTVAGTEPLEQYF. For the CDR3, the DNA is TGTGCCAGCAGCACCGTGGCCGGGACAGAACCCCTCGAGCAGTACTTC.